This is a list of T cell receptor beta chains from one sample in a study of cytomegalovirus exposure and HLA in healthy donors. Clones were sequenced by immunoSEQ multiplex PCR, and TCRdb holds only the in-frame ones, with some missing. The sample lists around 130,000 clones; 81% were seen once. The source material was PBMCs. Receptors originate from a man aged 35 to 55 in good health and CMV-seronegative. CDR3s include the opening cysteine and the closing phenylalanine or tryptophan. A D gene is named only where the DNA matches it firmly. Clone size is given for some rows only: seen once, a few or many times, or a class if the clone is expanded.

V gene	clone size	J gene	D gene	CDR3 DNA	CDR3 protein
TRBV6-6	.	TRBJ2-1	.	TGTGCCAGCAGTGGAGGGACTCAGCAAATCTACAATGAGCAGTTCTTC	CASSGGTQQIYNEQFF
TRBV2	.	TRBJ2-3	TRBD2	TGTGCCAGCAGTGTTTTCCCTAGCGGTACCACAGATACGCAGTATTTT	CASSVFPSGTTDTQYF
TRBV2	.	TRBJ2-5	TRBD2	TGTGCCAGCTATTGGGGAGGGAGGGAGACCCAGTACTTC	CASYWGGRETQYF
TRBV18	.	TRBJ1-4	TRBD1	TGTGCCACCAAAAAACCGGGACAGGGAAGAGAAAAACTGTTTTTT	CATKKPGQGREKLFF
TRBV30	.	TRBJ2-7	.	TGTGCCTGGAGTGTCTCCAGTTCCTACGAGCAGTACTTC	CAWSVSSSYEQYF
TRBV6-5	.	TRBJ1-6	.	TGTGCCAGCAGTAGACCGGGCTCCTATAATTCACCCCTCCACTTT	CASSRPGSYNSPLHF
TRBV25-1	.	TRBJ1-2	.	TGTGCCATCAAGGACATCTATGGCTACACCTTC	CAIKDIYGYTF
TRBV7-4	.	TRBJ2-1	TRBD2	TGTGCCAGCAGATCCGGGACTAGCGGGGGGCTATCCTACAATGAGCAGTTCTTC	CASRSGTSGGLSYNEQFF
TRBV19	.	TRBJ1-4	.	TGTGCCAGTAGTATCGTTCAGGGCTCAGGGGTCGAAAAACTGTTTTTT	CASSIVQGSGVEKLFF
TRBV6-6	.	TRBJ2-1	TRBD2	TGTGCCAGCACATCGGGACTAGCGAGAGAGCAGTTCTTC	CASTSGLAREQFF
TRBV5-6	.	TRBJ2-6	.	TGTGCCAGCAGCTTGCCCTCCTCTGGGGCCAACGGCCTGACTTTC	CASSLPSSGANGLTF
TRBV2	.	TRBJ2-3	.	TGTGCCAGCAGTGCGATAGGACTTCGCACAGATACGCAGTATTTT	CASSAIGLRTDTQYF
TRBV9	once	TRBJ1-5	.	TGTGCCAGCAGCGAGGGGGGGTCTAGCAATCAGCCCCAGCATTTT	CASSEGGSSNQPQHF
TRBV11-2	.	TRBJ1-1	.	TGTGCCAGCAGAGGTACGGAGCACACTGAAGCTTTCTTT	CASRGTEHTEAFF
TRBV18	.	TRBJ2-4	.	TGTGCCAGCTCACCAACGGAGGGGAGGAACATTCAGTACTTC	CASSPTEGRNIQYF
TRBV7-9	few	TRBJ2-3	.	TGTGCCAGCAGCTTAGTACACGTCGGGGGAAGCACAGATACGCAGTATTTT	CASSLVHVGGSTDTQYF
TRBV7-2	.	TRBJ1-3	.	TGTGCCAGCAGCTCCTTCAGGGGCGGAAACACCATATATTTT	CASSSFRGGNTIYF
TRBV14	few	TRBJ2-1	TRBD2	TGTGCCAGCAGCACCAGCGGGGGGTCGGGTAATGAGCAGTTCTTC	CASSTSGGSGNEQFF
TRBV6-6	.	TRBJ1-5	TRBD1	TGTGCCAGCAGTCGACAGGGGGACGGCAATCAGCCCCAGCATTTT	CASSRQGDGNQPQHF
TRBV5-5	once	TRBJ2-7	.	TGTGCCAGCAGCCGGACAGCCTACGAGCAGTACTTC	CASSRTAYEQYF
TRBV10-2	few	TRBJ1-2	TRBD1	TGCGCCAGTGGGACAGGCCCGGACTATGGCTACACCTTC	CASGTGPDYGYTF
TRBV5-4	.	TRBJ1-2	.	TGTGCCAGCAGCTTGGGGTACGGAGATGGCTACACCTTC	CASSLGYGDGYTF
TRBV7-9	once	TRBJ1-2	.	TGTGCCAGCAGCCGGGCAGGGGCGATGGACTATGGCTACACCTTC	CASSRAGAMDYGYTF
TRBV28	.	TRBJ2-7	.	TGTGCCAGCACCGGGGGGCGGGGCGGCGAGCAGTACTTC	CASTGGRGGEQYF
TRBV5-1	.	TRBJ1-5	.	TGCGCCAGCAGCTTGACAGGGTTGGGCAATCAGCCCCAGCATTTT	CASSLTGLGNQPQHF
TRBV28	.	TRBJ1-5	.	TGTGCCAGCAGTTCTACAGATTATAGCAATCAGCCCCAGCATTTT	CASSSTDYSNQPQHF
TRBV19	.	TRBJ2-7	.	TGTGCCAGTAGTATTCATGACGAGCAGTACTTC	CASSIHDEQYF
TRBV28	.	TRBJ1-6	.	TGTGCCAGCAGGACGCCAGGGACTTCTTCACCCCTCCACTTT	CASRTPGTSSPLHF
TRBV18	.	TRBJ2-5	TRBD1	TGTGCCAGCTCACCATTGGGGACAGGGGGCGAAGAGACCCAGTACTTC	CASSPLGTGGEETQYF
TRBV15	.	TRBJ1-2	TRBD1	TGTGCCACCAGCAGAGACGGACAGGGGGCTAACTATGGCTACACCTTC	CATSRDGQGANYGYTF
TRBV5-1	.	TRBJ2-1	TRBD2	TGCGCCAGCAGCCCAAGAAGCGGGGGGGCGAATGAGCAGTTCTTC	CASSPRSGGANEQFF
TRBV7-2	.	TRBJ2-3	.	TGTGCCAGCAGCTTAGCGGTGGGGGCCACAGATACGCAGTATTTT	CASSLAVGATDTQYF
TRBV7-6	.	TRBJ2-7	TRBD2	TGTGCCAGCAGCTCCGAAGCGGGAGGGCCGGGAGAGCAGTACTTC	CASSSEAGGPGEQYF
TRBV5-4	.	TRBJ2-6	.	TGTGCCAGCAGCTTGGAAGGGGTTGGGGCCAACGGCCTGACTTTC	CASSLEGVGANGLTF
TRBV4-1	.	TRBJ2-2	.	TGCGCCAGCAGCCAAGAAGGAGTAGAAACCGGGGAGCTGTTTTTT	CASSQEGVETGELFF
TRBV18	.	TRBJ1-5	TRBD1	TGTGCCAGCTCACGCCGACAGGGGAGCAATCAGCCCCAGCATTTT	CASSRRQGSNQPQHF
TRBV6-5	.	TRBJ2-2	.	TGTGCCAGCAGTCTATACACCGGGGAGCTGTTTTTT	CASSLYTGELFF
TRBV28	.	TRBJ1-1	.	TGTGCCAGCAGGCGGGTCTTGAACACTGAAGCTTTCTTT	CASRRVLNTEAFF
TRBV7-9	once	TRBJ1-3	.	TGTGCCAGCAGCTTAGCCCTTTCCGGAAACACCATATATTTT	CASSLALSGNTIYF
TRBV10-3	.	TRBJ2-1	.	TGTGCCATCAGTGAAACCGACAGAGACAATGAGCAGTTCTTC	CAISETDRDNEQFF
TRBV7-8	.	TRBJ1-5	.	TGTGCCAGCAGCTTACTAGGACAGTTTAGCAATCAGCCCCAGCATTTT	CASSLLGQFSNQPQHF
TRBV11-3	once	TRBJ2-5	TRBD1	TGTGCCAGCAGCTTGGGTGGTGAGGGGGCGGGAGAGACCCAGTACTTC	CASSLGGEGAGETQYF
TRBV19	.	TRBJ2-7	.	TGTGCCAGTAGTTCCGGGACAAGGTTCTACGAGCAGTACTTC	CASSSGTRFYEQYF
TRBV7-8	.	TRBJ1-2	.	TGTGCCACTGTGGGCAGAGAAGGCTATGGCTACACCTTC	CATVGREGYGYTF
TRBV4-1	.	TRBJ1-4	TRBD1	TGCGCCAGCAGCCAAGAAAGGCTCCGTACGACAGGGTTGAAGTCTAATGAAAAACTGTTTTTT	CASSQERLRTTGLKSNEKLFF
TRBV7-9	.	TRBJ2-5	TRBD2	TGTGCCAGCAGCCCGGGACTAGCGGGAGTCCTAGGAGAGACCCAGTACTTC	CASSPGLAGVLGETQYF
TRBV2	once	TRBJ1-4	.	TGTGCCAGCAGTGAAAGCAGGGATGAAAAACTGTTTTTT	CASSESRDEKLFF
TRBV6-5	.	TRBJ2-1	.	TGTGCCAGCAGCCGCGGGACTCGCAATGAGCAGTTCTTC	CASSRGTRNEQFF
TRBV5-4	.	TRBJ2-7	.	TGTGCCAGCAGCTCCAGGGGACCCTCCTACGAGCAGTACTTC	CASSSRGPSYEQYF
TRBV6-1	once	TRBJ1-5	.	TGTGCCAGCAGTTCCCGGGGCAATCAGCCCCAGCATTTT	CASSSRGNQPQHF
TRBV28	.	TRBJ1-5	.	TGTGCCAGCAGACAGGACAGTCCCTCAATTCAGCCCCAGCATTTT	CASRQDSPSIQPQHF
TRBV9	.	TRBJ2-1	TRBD2	TGTGCCAGCAGCCGGGGAGGTAGCGGGAGGGCCCGGAATGAGCAGTTCTTC	CASSRGGSGRARNEQFF
TRBV7-2	.	TRBJ1-2	.	TGTGCCAGCAGCTCCTTCTATGGCTACACCTTC	CASSSFYGYTF
TRBV27	.	TRBJ1-1	.	TGTGCCAGCAGCAGGGTACGACGGGACACTGAAGCTTTCTTT	CASSRVRRDTEAFF
TRBV7-6	.	TRBJ1-1	.	TGTGCCAGCAGCTTAGGTTACAGTCGGAACACTGAAGCTTTCTTT	CASSLGYSRNTEAFF
TRBV27	few	TRBJ1-2	TRBD1	TGTGCCAGCAGTACCACACAGGGGGATTACTATGGCTACACCTTC	CASSTTQGDYYGYTF
TRBV12-2	.	TRBJ2-1	.	TGTGCAAGTCGCTTAGCAATTAGCGGGAACTACAATGAGCAGTTCTTC	CASRLAISGNYNEQFF
TRBV19	.	TRBJ1-5	.	TGTGCCAGTAGTATTTTCGGGACTCTGAGCAATCAGCCCCAGCATTTT	CASSIFGTLSNQPQHF
TRBV27	.	TRBJ2-1	.	TGTGCCAGCAGTTTTGACTCGAGCTCCTACAATGAGCAGTTCTTC	CASSFDSSSYNEQFF